The 24 T cell receptor beta chains in this list originate from one sample, sequenced in a study of blood T cells in healthy people across ages. For the second PCR, which ran for about 7 to 11 cycles, a sample-barcoded 5' primer and a J-beta primer mix were used. TCRdb ran MiXCR on the 5' RACE reads and lists one entry per CDR3 protein. The table has about 2 million distinct CDR3 sequences, 40% to 55% seen once. Sequenced input: blood. The receptors stem from a woman in her 40s in good health.

This clonotype occurred a few times. V is TRBV5-1 and J is TRBJ2-1; D might be TRBD1 or TRBD2, each matching 6 bases. Germline V CDR1 and CDR2: SGHRS, YFSETQ. The CDR3 length is 14 residues. The ends were cut back, 0 bases at V and 6 bases at J, with 10 bases in the middle. CDR3 sequence (DNA): TGCGCCAGCAGCTTGGGGACAGCGGGCAATGAGCAGTTCTTC. This sequence encodes CASSLGTAGNEQFF.

The genes are TRBV24-1 and TRBJ1-1, with no clear D. The CDR3 length is 14 residues. The V end was cut by 7 bases, the J end by 0 bases, with 11 bases between. The germline V gene has CDR1 KGHDR and CDR2 SFDVKD. CDR3 bases: TGTGCCACCAGGCATGGGTCAGTGAACACTGAAGCTTTCTTT. This encodes CATRHGSVNTEAFF.

The chain carries TRBV5-1 and TRBJ2-1, with D perhaps assigned TRBD1 or TRBD2 (6 bases each). CDR1 SGHRS and CDR2 YFSETQ come from the germline V gene. The CDR3 contains 13 residues. Trimming pared 4 bases from V and 8 bases from J, leaving 13 bases between. CDR3 coding DNA: TGCGCCAGCAGCCCGACGGGGGCCGATGAGCAGTTCTTC. Protein sequence: CASSPTGADEQFF.

The DNA for the CDR3 is TGTGCCAGCAGCCAAGAGGACAGGGAGGACTATGGCTACACCTTC. This translates into CASSQEDREDYGYTF. The V and J genes are TRBV4-2 and TRBJ1-2, with 8 bases fitting TRBD1. CDR1 LGHNA and CDR2 YNFKEQ come from the germline V gene. The CDR3 is 15 residues long. Trimming cost V 0 bases and J 3 bases; bases outside gene matches: 3.

This clonotype has a handful of counts. The V gene is TRBV6-1, the J gene TRBJ2-5; TRBD2 is a possible D gene (6 bases). Deletions cut 1 base from V and 5 bases from J, with 11 bases between. The CDR3 has 14 residues. Looked up from germline, CDR1 is MNHNS and CDR2 is SASEGT. The CDR3 sequence: CASSEGAGTETQYF. The CDR3 DNA follows: TGTGCCAGCAGTGAAGGCGCAGGGACTGAGACCCAGTACTTC.

The V call is TRBV9, the J call TRBJ2-5; D may match TRBD1 or TRBD2 (5 bases each). Trimming took off 4 bases at V and 3 bases at J, with 16 bases between the two ends. The CDR3 extends over 15 amino acids. The germline CDR1 and CDR2 sequences are SGDLS and YYNGEE. The CDR3 spells CASSPVTRGEETQYF. The CDR3 DNA reads TGTGCCAGCAGCCCAGTTACGAGGGGAGAAGAGACCCAGTACTTC.

This clonotype was recorded a few times. The genes are TRBV9 and TRBJ2-4, with TRBD2 matching over 8 bases. The trim removed 0 bases at V and 3 bases at J, leaving 11 bases unmatched. The germline V gene encodes CDR1 SGDLS and CDR2 YYNGEE. The CDR3 sequence is 18 residues long. The CDR3 DNA sequence: TGTGCCAGCAGCGTAGCCGGGGGGGCCGGGGGGTTCAAAAACATTCAGTACTTC. Its protein product is CASSVAGGAGGFKNIQYF.

The chain is built from TRBV27 and TRBJ2-1; D ambiguous. Trimming left V 2 bases short and J 9 bases short, with 14 bases between. CDR3 length: 14 residues. Germline CDR1 and CDR2: MNHEY and SMNVEV (reference sequence). The CDR3 DNA is TGTGCCAGCAGTTTAATGCCGGGTTCCCGTGAGCAGTTCTTC. It translates to CASSLMPGSREQFF.

V usage is TRBV7-2 and J usage is TRBJ1-1; D might be TRBD1 (6 bases). Trimming left V 1 base short and J 3 bases short, with 15 bases between. Germline lookup yields CDR1 SGHTA and CDR2 FQGNSA. This CDR3 comprises 16 residues. The CDR3 nucleotides are TGTGCCAGCAGCTTAGAGTCGGGGGGGCGGTACACTGAAGCTTTCTTT. Its translation is CASSLESGGRYTEAFF. Together with reference TRBV7-2 and TRBJ1-1, the CDR3 gives the full variable domain: GAGVSQSPSNKVTEKGKDVELRCDPISGHTALYWYRQSLGQGLEFLIYFQGNSAPDKSGLPSDRFSAERTGGSVSTLTIQRTQQEDSAVYLCASSLESGGRYTEAFFGQGTRLTVV.

This clonotype was seen only a few times. V is TRBV7-9 and J is TRBJ1-5; TRBD1 agrees at 10 bases. The CDR3 is made up of 20 amino acids. The V and J ends lost 6 bases and 0 bases, in that order; junction bases with no gene match: 17. The germline V gene has CDR1 SEHNR and CDR2 FQNEAQ (reference sequence). The chain's CDR3 is CASSFTPGQGPINSNQPQHF. As DNA, the CDR3 is TGTGCCAGCAGTTTCACACCGGGACAGGGGCCAATTAATAGCAATCAGCCCCAGCATTTT.

This clonotype has just a few counts. The chain carries TRBV20-1 and TRBJ1-2; 9 bases map to TRBD1. Trimming took 4 bases from V and 2 from J; bases not matched to a gene: 17. CDR3 size: 18 residues. Germline V gene lookup returns CDR1 DFQATT and CDR2 SNEGSKA (reference sequence). The CDR3 coding sequence is TGCAGTGCTAAGAACACCAGAGCCCGACAGGGGGTGAACTATGGCTACACCTTC. The encoded protein is CSAKNTRARQGVNYGYTF.

The chain links TRBV15 to TRBJ2-4; TRBD1 aligns across 9 bases. V lost 5 bases to trimming and J lost 5 bases; unmatched junction nucleotides: 1. This CDR3 is 13 amino acids long. Looked up from germline, CDR1 is LNHNV and CDR2 is YYDKDF (reference sequence). The CDR3 sequence: CATSGTGQNIQYF. CDR3 DNA: TGTGCCACCAGCGGGACAGGGCAAAACATTCAGTACTTC.

This chain uses TRBV29-1 with TRBJ2-5; D uncertain. CDR1 SQVTM and CDR2 ANQGSEA come from the germline V gene. Trimming removed 2 bases from V and 4 bases from J, with 5 bases in between. The CDR3 loop spans 11 amino acids. CDR3 residues: CSVEKPETQYF. The CDR3 DNA reads as TGCAGCGTTGAAAAGCCAGAGACCCAGTACTTC.

This clonotype has a handful of counts. The chain couples TRBV13 to TRBJ2-1, with 16 nucleotides matching TRBD2. Per germline, CDR1 PRHDT and CDR2 FYEKMQ (reference sequence). The V segment lost 5 bases and the J segment 3 bases; nucleotides outside the gene matches: 7. This CDR3 has 18 amino acids. The CDR3 is CASSPGTSGGALYNEQFF. For the CDR3, the DNA is TGTGCCAGCAGCCCCGGGACTAGCGGGGGGGCACTCTACAATGAGCAGTTCTTC.

This clonotype came up a few times. The chain has TRBV6-2 or TRBV6-3 and TRBJ2-7; the D is unclear. The CDR3 is made up of 15 amino acids. V shed 2 bases and J shed 2 bases, with 13 bases lying between them. The germline V gene has CDR1 MNHEY and CDR2 SVGEGT. CDR3 protein: CASSYEAESPYEQYF. In nucleotides, the CDR3 is TGTGCCAGCAGTTACGAGGCAGAGAGTCCCTACGAGCAGTACTTC.

The rearrangement links TRBV6-1 to TRBJ2-4; D unresolved. The end of the DNA aligns better with TRBJ2-7, so the J call may be wrong. The germline CDR1 and CDR2 sequences are MNHNS and SASEGT. The CDR3 has 14 amino acids. The CDR3 protein is CASSDEVLSYEQYF. CDR3 sequence (DNA): TGTGCCAGCAGCGACGAGGTTTTGAGCTACGAGCAGTACTTC.

This clonotype came up a few times. The rearrangement joins TRBV12-3 or TRBV12-4 to TRBJ2-6; D might be TRBD2 (7 bases). Trimming stripped 4 bases from V and 3 bases from J, with 13 bases between. CDR3 length: 16 residues. CDR3 sequence reads: CASSYGGTIGANVLTF. The CDR3 coding sequence is TGTGCCAGCAGTTACGGGGGGACAATTGGGGCCAACGTCCTGACTTTC.

The chain employs TRBV6-1 and TRBJ1-2; TRBD1 agrees at 7 bases. The CDR3 runs to 13 residues. CDR1 is MNHNS, CDR2 SASEGT, per germline. The V gene end was trimmed by 1 base and the J gene end by 8 bases; junction bases not matched to a gene: 4. CDR3 region: CASSEEQGSGYTF. CDR3 sequence (DNA): TGTGCCAGCAGTGAAGAACAGGGGTCCGGCTACACCTTC.

This clonotype came up once. The chain couples TRBV5-1 to TRBJ2-1; D is ambiguous. Germline CDR1 reads SGHRS; CDR2 reads YFSETQ. This CDR3 contains 13 residues. V lost 0 bases and J lost 6, with 7 bases in between. This chain's CDR3 is CASSLGKRNEQFF. The CDR3 DNA reads TGCGCCAGCAGCTTGGGGAAACGCAATGAGCAGTTCTTC.

The chain combines TRBV7-2 with TRBJ2-4, with D uncertain. V was cut by 5 bases and J by 0 bases, with 14 bases left in between. The germline V gene encodes CDR1 SGHTA and CDR2 FQGNSA. There are 16 residues in the CDR3. CDR3 DNA: TGTGCCAGCAGCCCCAGCCCGGCAGTAGCCAAAAACATTCAGTACTTC. It translates to CASSPSPAVAKNIQYF.

This clonotype has only a few counts. This chain uses TRBV6-2 or TRBV6-3 with TRBJ2-5; D gene unclear. This CDR3 comprises 15 residues. Trimming shortened V by 4 bases and J by 1 base, and 13 bases separated the two germline ends. Germline lookup yields CDR1 MNHEY and CDR2 SVGEGT. This CDR3 reads CASSSIRLSQETQYF. The CDR3 DNA follows: TGTGCCAGCAGTTCTATCCGACTCTCCCAAGAGACCCAGTACTTC.

The J gene is TRBJ2-7, the V gene TRBV6-2 or TRBV6-3, with D possibly matching TRBD2 (6 bases). Germline V gives CDR1 MNHEY, CDR2 SVGEGT. CDR3 size: 13 residues. The V end lost 7 bases, the J end lost 1 base, and 11 bases lay between the germline ends. CDR3 region: CASTNGGSYEQYF. CDR3 in DNA: TGTGCCAGCACCAACGGGGGTTCCTACGAGCAGTACTTC.

This chain uses TRBV20-1 with TRBJ2-3; maybe TRBD2 (5 bases). The CDR3 runs 14 residues. Deletions cut 7 bases from V and 5 bases from J, with 19 bases between. The germline V gene encodes CDR1 DFQATT and CDR2 SNEGSKA (reference sequence). CDR3 coding DNA: TGCAGTGTTACCTTGGCCCCGAGGGAAGATACGCAGTATTTT. This sequence encodes CSVTLAPREDTQYF.

The chain joins TRBV6-5 to TRBJ2-4; a weak D match, TRBD2 (6 bases). The last part of the DNA fits TRBJ2-5 better; the J call may be wrong. The CDR3 covers 15 residues. Germline CDR1 is MNHEY and CDR2 is SVGAGI. This CDR3 reads CASSSGGTSQETQYF. CDR3 nucleotide sequence: TGTGCCAGCAGTTCTGGCGGGACGTCGCAAGAGACCCAGTACTTC.